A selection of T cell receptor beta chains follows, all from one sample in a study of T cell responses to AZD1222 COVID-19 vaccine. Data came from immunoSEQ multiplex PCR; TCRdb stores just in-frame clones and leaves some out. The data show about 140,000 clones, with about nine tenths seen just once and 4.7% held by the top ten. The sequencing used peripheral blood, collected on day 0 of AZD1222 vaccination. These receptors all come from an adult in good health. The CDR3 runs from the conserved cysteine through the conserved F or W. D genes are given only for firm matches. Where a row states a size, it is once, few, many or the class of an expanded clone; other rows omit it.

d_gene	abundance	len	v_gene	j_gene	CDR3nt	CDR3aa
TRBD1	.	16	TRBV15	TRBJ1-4	TGTGCCACCAGCACCCAGGGCCGGGACAGGGCTGGAAAACTGTTTTTT	CATSTQGRDRAGKLFF
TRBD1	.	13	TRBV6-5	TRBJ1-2	TGTGCCAGCAGTTACGGGACAGGGGAAGGCTACACCTTC	CASSYGTGEGYTF
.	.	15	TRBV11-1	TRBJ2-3	TGTGCCAGCAGCTCCAATAAATTGAAGACAGATACGCAGTATTTT	CASSSNKLKTDTQYF
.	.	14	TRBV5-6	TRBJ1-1	TGTGCCAGCAGCCTGCGGCCCCAGAACACTGAAGCTTTCTTT	CASSLRPQNTEAFF
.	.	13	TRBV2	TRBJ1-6	TGTGCCAGCATGAGTTTAGATAATTCACCCCTCCACTTT	CASMSLDNSPLHF
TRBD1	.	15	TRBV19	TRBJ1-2	TGTGCCAGTAGTAGCCGGGACAGGGAATCGTATGGCTACACCTTC	CASSSRDRESYGYTF
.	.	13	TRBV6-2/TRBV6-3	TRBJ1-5	TGTGCCAGCAGTTACTCGGAGAATCAGCCCCAGCATTTT	CASSYSENQPQHF
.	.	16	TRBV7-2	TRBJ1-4	TGTGCCAGCAGCCCTCGAGGGGGGATCACTAATGAAAAACTGTTTTTT	CASSPRGGITNEKLFF
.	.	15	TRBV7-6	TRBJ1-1	TGTGCCAGCAGCGCTGAGCAGGGTGGGTACACTGAAGCTTTCTTT	CASSAEQGGYTEAFF
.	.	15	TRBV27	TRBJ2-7	TGTGCCAGCAGTGGGAGGAGCGAATTGTCGTACGAGCAGTACTTC	CASSGRSELSYEQYF
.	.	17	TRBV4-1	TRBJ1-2	TGCGCCAGCAGCCAAGAATCTCAGGGTCTTTTCAGCTATGGCTACACCTTC	CASSQESQGLFSYGYTF
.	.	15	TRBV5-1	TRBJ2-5	TGCGCCAGCAGCTTCTCTAATAGGATACAAGAGACCCAGTACTTC	CASSFSNRIQETQYF
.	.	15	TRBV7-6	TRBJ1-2	TGTGCCAGCAGCTTAGGCCTTACAGACAACTATGGCTACACCTTC	CASSLGLTDNYGYTF
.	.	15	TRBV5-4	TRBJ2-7	TGTGCCAGCAGCCCCGGGGTGAGGAACTCCTACGAGCAGTACTTC	CASSPGVRNSYEQYF
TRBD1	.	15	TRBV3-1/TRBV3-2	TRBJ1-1	TGTGCCAGCAGCCAAGGACCAGGGGGGGTAACTGAAGCTTTCTTT	CASSQGPGGVTEAFF
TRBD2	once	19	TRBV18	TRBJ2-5	TGTGCCAGCTCACCGTACTCCGTTAGGTTCCTAGCGGGGATAGAGACCCAGTACTTC	CASSPYSVRFLAGIETQYF
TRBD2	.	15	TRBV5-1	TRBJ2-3	TGCGCCAGCAGCTTGGCGTCTAGCGGGGTGGATACGCAGTATTTT	CASSLASSGVDTQYF
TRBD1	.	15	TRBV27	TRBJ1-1	TGTGCCAGCAGTTTAGGGACAGGGGGGAACACTGAAGCTTTCTTT	CASSLGTGGNTEAFF
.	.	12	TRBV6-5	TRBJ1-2	TGTGCCAGCGAAAGGGGTTCAGGGGGCTACACCTTC	CASERGSGGYTF
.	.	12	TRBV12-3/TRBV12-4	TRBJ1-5	TGTGCCAGCAGTGATGGGCCTCAGCCCCAGCATTTT	CASSDGPQPQHF
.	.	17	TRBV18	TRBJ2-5	TGTGCCAGCTCAACATTGACGAAGAGCGGTGCCCAAGAGACCCAGTACTTC	CASSTLTKSGAQETQYF
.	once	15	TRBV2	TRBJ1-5	TGTGCCAGCAGTGATGGGGGGGGCAGCAATCAGCCCCAGCATTTT	CASSDGGGSNQPQHF
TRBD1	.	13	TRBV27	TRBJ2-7	TGTGCCAGCAGTTTGACAGGGCGGGACGAGCAGTACTTC	CASSLTGRDEQYF
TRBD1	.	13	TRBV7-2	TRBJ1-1	TGTGCCAGCAGCTTGGACAGGCGATATGAAGCTTTCTTT	CASSLDRRYEAFF
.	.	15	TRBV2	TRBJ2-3	TGTGCCAGCATAACCGGCCAAGGGAGGTCAGATACGCAGTATTTT	CASITGQGRSDTQYF
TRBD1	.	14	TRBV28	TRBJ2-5	TGTGCCAGCAGTTTAGGCAGGGGGCAAGAGACCCAGTACTTC	CASSLGRGQETQYF
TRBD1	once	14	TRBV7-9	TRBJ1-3	TGTGCCAGCAGCTTCGACAGGGCTGGAAACACCATATATTTT	CASSFDRAGNTIYF